This entry lists 6 T cell receptor beta chains sequenced from one sample in a study of blood T cell repertoires in COVID-19. Using immunoSEQ multiplex PCR, the repertoire was profiled, and TCRdb retains in-frame clones only, with some absent. This sample yields approximately 72,000 clones, of which about 89% are seen a single time; over 10% belongs to the top ten. Sequencing was done on a sample of peripheral blood. All receptors derive from a woman between 55 and 75 years old with acute or convalescent COVID-19.

The chain recombines TRBV5-1 with TRBJ2-5; D remains unclear. Germline CDR1 is SGHRS and CDR2 is YFSETQ. V lost 0 bases and J 5 bases, leaving 8 bases between the germline ends. The CDR3 loop spans 13 amino acids. The DNA of the CDR3 is TGCGCCAGCAGCTTGGCCAGTTGGGAGACCCAGTACTTC. As protein: CASSLASWETQYF.

This rearrangement joins TRBV19 to TRBJ2-2; tentative D call: TRBD2 (6 bases). CDR1 is LNHDA and CDR2 is SQIVND in the germline V gene (reference sequence). There are 13 residues in the CDR3. Between the trimmed V and J ends, which lost 5 bases and 5 bases, there was a span of 9 bases. CDR3 protein: CASSLGGTGELFF. The CDR3 DNA reads as TGTGCCAGTAGTCTCGGGGGAACCGGGGAGCTGTTTTTT.

This rearrangement joins TRBV10-3 to TRBJ2-3; TRBD2 agrees at 12 bases. Germline V lookup: CDR1 ENHRY, CDR2 SYGVKD. Unmatched junction bases numbered 6, after V lost 6 bases and J lost 5 bases. This CDR3 region has 15 residues. The CDR3 here is CAIRSSGGALDTQYF. The CDR3, as DNA: TGTGCCATCAGGTCTAGCGGGGGGGCCTTAGATACGCAGTATTTT.

The V and J genes are TRBV7-8 and TRBJ1-2; 8 bases are a match to TRBD1. V dropped 5 bases and J dropped 5; count of bases not matched to a gene: 16. There are 17 residues in the CDR3. Germline CDR1 reads SGHVS; CDR2 reads FQNEAQ. CDR3 DNA sequence: TGTGCCAGCAGCCGGAACACCGGAGGACAGGGACAATATGGCTACACCTTC. It is translated as CASSRNTGGQGQYGYTF.

This clone was seen only once. V and J are TRBV6-4 and TRBJ2-3; 9 bases line up with TRBD1. This CDR3 has 18 amino acids. CDR1 MRHNA and CDR2 SNTAGT come from the germline V gene. The V segment lost 2 bases and the J segment 1 base; nucleotides outside the gene matches: 10. The CDR3 is CASSDKHRGRWGTDTQYF. The CDR3 DNA reads TGTGCCAGCAGTGACAAACACAGGGGGCGGTGGGGCACAGATACGCAGTATTTT.

The chain uses TRBV18 and TRBJ1-3, with D possibly matching TRBD1 (5 bases). V was shortened by 3 bases and J by 0 bases, with 12 bases between the two germline ends. CDR3 length: 16 residues. Germline CDR1 KGHSH, CDR2 LQKENI. The CDR3 spells CASSPDSFSSGNTIYF. DNA for the CDR3: TGTGCCAGCTCACCCGACAGTTTTAGCTCTGGAAACACCATATATTTT.